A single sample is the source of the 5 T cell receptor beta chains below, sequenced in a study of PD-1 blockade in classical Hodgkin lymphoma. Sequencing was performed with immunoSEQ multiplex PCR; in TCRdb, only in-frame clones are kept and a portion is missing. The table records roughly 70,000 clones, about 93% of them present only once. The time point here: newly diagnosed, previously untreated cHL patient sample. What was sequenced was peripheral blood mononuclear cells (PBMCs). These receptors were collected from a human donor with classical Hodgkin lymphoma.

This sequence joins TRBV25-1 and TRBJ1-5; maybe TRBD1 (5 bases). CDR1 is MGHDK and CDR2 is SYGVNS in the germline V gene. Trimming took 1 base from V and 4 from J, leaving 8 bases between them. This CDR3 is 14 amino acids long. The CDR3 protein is CASSELGGNQPQHF. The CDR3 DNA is TGTGCCAGCAGTGAATTGGGGGGTAATCAGCCCCAGCATTTT.

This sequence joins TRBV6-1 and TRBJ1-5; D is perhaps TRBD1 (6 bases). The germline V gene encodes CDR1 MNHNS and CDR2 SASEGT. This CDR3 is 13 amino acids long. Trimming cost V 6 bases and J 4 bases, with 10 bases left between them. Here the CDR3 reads CASSSQGNQPQHF. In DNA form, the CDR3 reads TGTGCCAGCAGCTCACAGGGTAATCAGCCCCAGCATTTT.

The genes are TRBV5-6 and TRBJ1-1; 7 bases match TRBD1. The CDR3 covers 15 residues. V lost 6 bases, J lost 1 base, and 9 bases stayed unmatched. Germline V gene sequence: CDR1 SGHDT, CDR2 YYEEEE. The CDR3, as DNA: TGTGCCAGCATCCTTGGGGGGACAGAGAACACTGAAGCTTTCTTT. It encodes CASILGGTENTEAFF.

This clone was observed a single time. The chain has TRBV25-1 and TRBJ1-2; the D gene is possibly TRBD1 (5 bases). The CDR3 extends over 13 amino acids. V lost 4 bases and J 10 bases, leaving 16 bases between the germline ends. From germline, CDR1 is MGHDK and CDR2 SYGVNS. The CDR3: CASSAFPGTNYTF. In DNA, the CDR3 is TGTGCCAGCAGTGCTTTCCCTGGGACCAACTACACCTTC.

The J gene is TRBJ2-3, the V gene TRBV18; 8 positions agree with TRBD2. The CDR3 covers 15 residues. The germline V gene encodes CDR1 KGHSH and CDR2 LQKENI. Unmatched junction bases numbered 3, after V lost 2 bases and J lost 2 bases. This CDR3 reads CASSPSAGVTDTQYF. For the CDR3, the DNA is TGTGCCAGCTCACCATCAGCGGGAGTCACAGATACGCAGTATTTT.